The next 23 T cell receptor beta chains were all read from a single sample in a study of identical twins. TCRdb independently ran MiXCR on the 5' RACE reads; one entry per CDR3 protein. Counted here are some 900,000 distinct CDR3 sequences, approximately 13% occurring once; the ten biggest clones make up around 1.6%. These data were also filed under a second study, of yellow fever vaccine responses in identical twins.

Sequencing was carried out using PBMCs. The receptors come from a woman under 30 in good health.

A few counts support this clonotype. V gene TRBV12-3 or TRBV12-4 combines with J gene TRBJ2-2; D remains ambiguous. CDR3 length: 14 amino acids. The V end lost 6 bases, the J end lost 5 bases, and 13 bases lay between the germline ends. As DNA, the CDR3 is TGTGCCAGCAGACGAGACACGGAGACCGGGGAGCTGTTTTTT. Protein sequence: CASRRDTETGELFF.

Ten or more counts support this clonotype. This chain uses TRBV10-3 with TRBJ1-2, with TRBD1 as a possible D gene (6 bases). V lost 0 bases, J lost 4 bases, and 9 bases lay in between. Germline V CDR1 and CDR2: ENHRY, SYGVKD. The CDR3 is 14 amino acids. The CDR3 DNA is TGTGCCATCAGTGAGTCCAAGGACAGCTATGGCTACACCTTC. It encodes CAISESKDSYGYTF.

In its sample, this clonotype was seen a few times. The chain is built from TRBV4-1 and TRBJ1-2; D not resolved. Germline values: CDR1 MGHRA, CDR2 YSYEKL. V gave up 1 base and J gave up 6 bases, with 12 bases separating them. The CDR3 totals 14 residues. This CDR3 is CASSQGLWGDGYTF. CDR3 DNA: TGCGCCAGCAGCCAAGGGCTCTGGGGTGATGGCTACACCTTC.

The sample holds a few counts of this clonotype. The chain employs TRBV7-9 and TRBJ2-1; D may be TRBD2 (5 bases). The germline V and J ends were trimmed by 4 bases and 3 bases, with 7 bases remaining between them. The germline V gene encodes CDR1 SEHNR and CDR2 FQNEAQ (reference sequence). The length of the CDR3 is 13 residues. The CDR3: CASSSGDYNEQFF. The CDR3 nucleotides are TGTGCCAGCAGCTCCGGGGACTACAATGAGCAGTTCTTC. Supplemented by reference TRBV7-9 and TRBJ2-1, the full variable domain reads DTGVSQNPRHKITKRGQNVTFRCDPISEHNRLYWYRQTLGQGPEFLTYFQNEAQLEKSRLLSDRFSAERPKGSFSTLEIQRTEQGDSAMYLCASSSGDYNEQFFGPGTRLTVL.

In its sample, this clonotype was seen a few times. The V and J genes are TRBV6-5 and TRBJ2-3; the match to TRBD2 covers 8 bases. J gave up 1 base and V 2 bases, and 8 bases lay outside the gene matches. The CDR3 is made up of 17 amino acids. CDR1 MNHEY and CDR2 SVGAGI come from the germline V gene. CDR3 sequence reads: CASSYRAAGRGTDTQYF. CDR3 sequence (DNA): TGTGCCAGCAGTTACAGGGCCGCCGGGAGGGGCACAGATACGCAGTATTTT.

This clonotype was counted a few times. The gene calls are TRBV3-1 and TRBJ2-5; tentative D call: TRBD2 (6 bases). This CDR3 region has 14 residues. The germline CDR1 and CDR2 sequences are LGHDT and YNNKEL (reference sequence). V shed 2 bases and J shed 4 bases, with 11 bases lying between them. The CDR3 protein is CASSQSLARETQYF. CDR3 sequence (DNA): TGTGCCAGCAGCCAATCGCTAGCGAGAGAGACCCAGTACTTC.

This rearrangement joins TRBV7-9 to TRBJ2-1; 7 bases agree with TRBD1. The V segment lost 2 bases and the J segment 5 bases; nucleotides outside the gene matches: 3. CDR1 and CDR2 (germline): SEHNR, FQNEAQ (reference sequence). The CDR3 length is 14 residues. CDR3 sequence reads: CASSLLTGDNEQFF. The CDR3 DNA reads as TGTGCCAGCAGCTTACTTACAGGGGACAATGAGCAGTTCTTC. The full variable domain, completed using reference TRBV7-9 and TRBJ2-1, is DTGVSQNPRHKITKRGQNVTFRCDPISEHNRLYWYRQTLGQGPEFLTYFQNEAQLEKSRLLSDRFSAERPKGSFSTLEIQRTEQGDSAMYLCASSLLTGDNEQFFGPGTRLTVL.

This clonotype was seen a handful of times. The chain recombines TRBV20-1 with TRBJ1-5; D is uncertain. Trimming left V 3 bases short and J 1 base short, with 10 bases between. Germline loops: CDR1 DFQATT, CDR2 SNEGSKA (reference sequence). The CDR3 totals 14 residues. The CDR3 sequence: CSARVSPSNQPQHF. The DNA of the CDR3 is TGCAGTGCTAGGGTATCACCAAGCAATCAGCCCCAGCATTTT.

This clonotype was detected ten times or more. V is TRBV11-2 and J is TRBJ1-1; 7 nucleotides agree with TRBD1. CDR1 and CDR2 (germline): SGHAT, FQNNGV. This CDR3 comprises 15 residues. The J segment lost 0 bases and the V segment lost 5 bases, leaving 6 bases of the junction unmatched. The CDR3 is CASSLGQAMNTEAFF. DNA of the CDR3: TGTGCCAGCAGCCTCGGACAGGCGATGAACACTGAAGCTTTCTTT.

CDR3 sequence (DNA): TGTGCCAGCAGCTTACTAAGTCAGGGAGATACGCAGTATTTT. Its translation is CASSLLSQGDTQYF. The rearrangement joins TRBV7-9 to TRBJ2-3, with a weak D call TRBD1 (5 bases). Trimming removed 2 bases at V and 5 bases at J, with 11 bases between. The CDR3 is 14 residues long. The germline V gene encodes CDR1 SEHNR and CDR2 FQNEAQ (reference sequence).

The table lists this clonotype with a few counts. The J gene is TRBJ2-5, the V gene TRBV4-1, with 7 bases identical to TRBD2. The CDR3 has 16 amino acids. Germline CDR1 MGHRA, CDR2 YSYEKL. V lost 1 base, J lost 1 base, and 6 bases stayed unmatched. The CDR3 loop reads CASSQVVQRGQETQYF. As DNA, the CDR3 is TGCGCCAGCAGCCAAGTCGTACAGCGGGGCCAAGAGACCCAGTACTTC.

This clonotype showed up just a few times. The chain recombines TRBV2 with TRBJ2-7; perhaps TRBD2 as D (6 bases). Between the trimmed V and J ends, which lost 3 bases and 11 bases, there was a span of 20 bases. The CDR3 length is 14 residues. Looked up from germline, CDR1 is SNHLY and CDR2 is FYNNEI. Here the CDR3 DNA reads TGTGCCAGCAGTGATCCGGGACTGCCGGGGGAGGAGTACTTC. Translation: CASSDPGLPGEEYF.

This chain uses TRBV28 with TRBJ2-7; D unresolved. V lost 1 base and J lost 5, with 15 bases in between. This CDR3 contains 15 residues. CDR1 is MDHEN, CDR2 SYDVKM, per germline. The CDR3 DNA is TGTGCCAGCAGTTTATTTCGGAAGAACCCCCACGAGCAGTACTTC. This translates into CASSLFRKNPHEQYF.

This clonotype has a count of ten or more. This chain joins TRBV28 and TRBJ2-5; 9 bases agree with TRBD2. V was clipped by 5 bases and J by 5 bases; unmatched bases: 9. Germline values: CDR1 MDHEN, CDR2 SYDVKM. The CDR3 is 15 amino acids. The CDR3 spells CASSVSGSSGETQYF. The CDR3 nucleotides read TGTGCCAGCAGTGTTAGCGGGAGTTCAGGGGAGACCCAGTACTTC.

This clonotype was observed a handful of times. The CDR3 DNA reads TGTGCCAGCAGCTTAGAATTGCGCAATTCACCCCTCCACTTT. Its translation: CASSLELRNSPLHF. This sequence joins TRBV11-2 and TRBJ1-6; D gene ambiguous. The CDR3 has 14 residues. Trimming cost V 0 bases and J 7 bases, with 7 bases left between them. Germline V lookup: CDR1 SGHAT, CDR2 FQNNGV.

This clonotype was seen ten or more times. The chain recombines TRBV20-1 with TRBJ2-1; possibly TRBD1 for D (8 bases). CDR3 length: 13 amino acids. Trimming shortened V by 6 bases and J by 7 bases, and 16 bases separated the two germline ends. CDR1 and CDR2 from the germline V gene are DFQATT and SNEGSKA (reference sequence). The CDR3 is CSAKTGGVNEQFF. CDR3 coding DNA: TGCAGTGCAAAAACAGGGGGGGTGAATGAGCAGTTCTTC.

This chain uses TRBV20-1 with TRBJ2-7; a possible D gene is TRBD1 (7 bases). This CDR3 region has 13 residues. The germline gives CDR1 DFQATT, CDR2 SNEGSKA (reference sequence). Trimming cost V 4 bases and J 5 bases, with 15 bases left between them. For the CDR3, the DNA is TGCAGTGCTATACCCACAGGGGAGGACGAGCAGTACTTC. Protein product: CSAIPTGEDEQYF.

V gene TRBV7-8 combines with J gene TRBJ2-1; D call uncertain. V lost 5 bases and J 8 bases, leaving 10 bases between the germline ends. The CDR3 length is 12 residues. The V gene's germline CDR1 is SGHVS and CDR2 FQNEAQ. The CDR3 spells CASSTTDDEQFF. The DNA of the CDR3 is TGTGCCAGCAGCACAACTGACGATGAGCAGTTCTTC.

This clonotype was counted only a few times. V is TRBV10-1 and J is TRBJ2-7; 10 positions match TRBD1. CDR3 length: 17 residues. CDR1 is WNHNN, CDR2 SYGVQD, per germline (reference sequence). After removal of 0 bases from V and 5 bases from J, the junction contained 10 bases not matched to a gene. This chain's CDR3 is CASSESIGGTGENEQYF. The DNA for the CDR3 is TGCGCCAGCAGTGAGTCGATCGGAGGGACAGGGGAGAACGAGCAGTACTTC.

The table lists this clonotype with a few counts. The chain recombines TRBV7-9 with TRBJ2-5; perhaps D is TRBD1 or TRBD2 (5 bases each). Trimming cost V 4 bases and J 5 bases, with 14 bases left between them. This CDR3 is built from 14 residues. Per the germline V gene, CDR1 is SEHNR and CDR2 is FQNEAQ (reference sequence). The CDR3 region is CASSSRAGSETQYF. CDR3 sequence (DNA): TGTGCCAGCAGCTCCAGGGCGGGTTCGGAGACCCAGTACTTC.

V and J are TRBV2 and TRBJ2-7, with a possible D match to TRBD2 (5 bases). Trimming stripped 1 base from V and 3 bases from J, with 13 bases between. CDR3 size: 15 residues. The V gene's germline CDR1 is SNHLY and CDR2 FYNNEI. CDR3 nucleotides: TGTGCCAGCAGTGAAGGGCGGGTGTTTAACTACGAGCAGTACTTC. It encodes CASSEGRVFNYEQYF.

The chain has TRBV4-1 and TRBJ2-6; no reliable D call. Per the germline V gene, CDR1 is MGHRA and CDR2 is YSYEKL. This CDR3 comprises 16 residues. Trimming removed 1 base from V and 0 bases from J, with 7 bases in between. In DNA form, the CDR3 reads TGCGCCAGCAGCCAAGTATTACCCTCTGGGGCCAACGTCCTGACTTTC. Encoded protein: CASSQVLPSGANVLTF.

This CDR3 reads CASSVSFADTQYF. The CDR3 nucleotides read TGTGCCAGCAGTGTGAGTTTTGCAGATACGCAGTATTTT. The chain recombines TRBV2 with TRBJ2-3; no reliable D call. V was shortened by 4 bases and J by 4 bases, with 9 bases between the two germline ends. This CDR3 has 13 residues. Germline assignment: CDR1 SNHLY and CDR2 FYNNEI. Together with reference TRBV2 and TRBJ2-3, the CDR3 gives the full variable domain: EPEVTQTPSHQVTQMGQEVILRCVPISNHLYFYWYRQILGQKVEFLVSFYNNEISEKSEIFDDQFSVERPDGSNFTLKIRSTKLEDSAMYFCASSVSFADTQYFGPGTRLTVL.